The 21 T cell receptor beta chains in this list originate from one sample, sequenced in a study of T-cell reconstitution after alpha-beta-depleted transplantation in children. Library preparation (for TCRbeta) was performed with unique molecular identifiers. TCRdb used MiXCR to reprocess the PCR reads, holding one entry per CDR3 protein. This table holds about 500,000 distinct CDR3 sequences, roughly 10% found once. The specimen was PBMCs, mostly from graft donor cells, collected 180 days after TCRalphabeta/CD19-depleted stem cell transplant. These receptors all stem from a female patient under 10 years old who had a stem cell transplant for aplastic anemia, so the T cells may come from the graft donor.

CDR3 nucleotides: TGCAGTGCTAGAGATCAGGGGTCGAACACTGAAGCTTTCTTT. Translating it yields CSARDQGSNTEAFF. The chain combines TRBV20-1 with TRBJ1-1, with a tentative D call TRBD1 (6 bases). CDR1 and CDR2 from the germline V gene are DFQATT and SNEGSKA (reference sequence). The CDR3 has 14 amino acids. V was trimmed by 0 bases and J by 1 base, leaving 9 bases between them.

J is TRBJ2-5 and V is TRBV10-3; 8 bases match TRBD1. Germline V CDR1 and CDR2: ENHRY, SYGVKD. V gave up 6 bases and J gave up 5 bases; unmatched junction bases: 8. CDR3 length: 14 amino acids. The CDR3 DNA is TGTGCCATCAGCCTACCGGACAGGGATGAGACCCAGTACTTC. Translation gives CAISLPDRDETQYF.

This clonotype has only a few counts. The chain is built from TRBV4-3 and TRBJ2-6, with D perhaps matching TRBD1 (5 bases). This CDR3 has 16 residues. Germline CDR1 is LGHNA and CDR2 is YSLEER. Trimming removed 4 bases from V and 0 bases from J, with 10 bases in between. The CDR3, as DNA: TGCGCCAGCAGCCCCGACAGATACTCTGGGGCCAACGTCCTGACTTTC. It specifies CASSPDRYSGANVLTF.

This chain uses TRBV4-3 with TRBJ2-3; unclear D gene. Germline CDR1 and CDR2: LGHNA and YSLEER. The CDR3 runs to 15 residues. Trimming cost V 0 bases and J 0 bases, with 7 bases left between them. This CDR3 is CASSQDLSSTDTQYF. As DNA, the CDR3 is TGCGCCAGCAGCCAAGATCTGTCTAGCACAGATACGCAGTATTTT.

This chain uses TRBV9 with TRBJ2-3; the D call may be TRBD1 or TRBD2 (5 bases each). Trimming removed 2 bases from V and 3 bases from J, with 16 bases in between. The germline V gene has CDR1 SGDLS and CDR2 YYNGEE. The CDR3 runs to 16 residues. DNA of the CDR3: TGTGCCAGCAGCGTGGGGGTTTTCCTAACAACAGATACGCAGTATTTT. It encodes CASSVGVFLTTDTQYF.

This clonotype was picked up a small number of times. The chain combines TRBV12-3 or TRBV12-4 with TRBJ1-1; D unclear. This CDR3 comprises 13 residues. Trimming stripped 6 bases from V and 7 bases from J, with 15 bases between. The CDR3 nucleotides read TGTGCCAGCAGCCGGGCCCCGGGAGGTGAAGCTTTCTTT. The encoded protein is CASSRAPGGEAFF.

The chain combines TRBV7-9 with TRBJ2-2; no clear D. The V gene's germline CDR1 is SEHNR and CDR2 FQNEAQ (reference sequence). The CDR3 runs to 14 residues. V was clipped by 0 bases and J by 6 bases, with 8 bases between them. The CDR3 spells CASSLAAAAGELFF. CDR3 coding DNA: TGTGCCAGCAGCTTAGCGGCAGCAGCCGGGGAGCTGTTTTTT.

The genes are TRBV3-1 and TRBJ2-5; 16 nucleotides match TRBD2. The germline gives CDR1 LGHDT, CDR2 YNNKEL (reference sequence). The CDR3 is 18 amino acids. Trimming at V came to 11 bases and at J to 4 bases, leaving 16 bases not matched to a gene. The CDR3 nucleotides read TGTGCCTTCAGTCAAGGGACTAGCGGGAGGGCCCCGGTAGAGACCCAGTACTTC. It is translated as CAFSQGTSGRAPVETQYF.

CDR3 in DNA: TGTGCCAGCAGCTTAGCTGCTGCGACAGATACGCAGTATTTT. Protein product: CASSLAAATDTQYF. J is TRBJ2-3 and V is TRBV7-2; D remains unclear. Germline V lookup: CDR1 SGHTA, CDR2 FQGNSA. CDR3 length: 14 residues. Trimming cost V 0 bases and J 3 bases, with 7 bases left between them. Full variable domain (missing parts from reference TRBV7-2 and TRBJ2-3): GAGVSQSPSNKVTEKGKDVELRCDPISGHTALYWYRQSLGQGLEFLIYFQGNSAPDKSGLPSDRFSAERTGGSVSTLTIQRTQQEDSAVYLCASSLAAATDTQYFGPGTRLTVL.

This clonotype was found many times. The chain has TRBV4-2 and TRBJ2-3; D gene uncertain. Germline lookup yields CDR1 LGHNA and CDR2 YNFKEQ. This CDR3 contains 14 residues. Trimming left V 4 bases short and J 14 bases short, with 22 bases between. DNA of the CDR3: TGTGCCAGCAGCCCTCCGTCCAGGTCAAGCTTTCCGTATTTT. It specifies CASSPPSRSSFPYF.

A few counts support this clonotype. The chain is built from TRBV28 and TRBJ2-7; D possibly corresponds to TRBD1 (5 bases). The CDR3 length is 15 residues. Per germline, CDR1 MDHEN and CDR2 SYDVKM. The ends were cut back, 5 bases at V and 3 bases at J, with 17 bases in the middle. The CDR3 nucleotides are TGTGCCAGCAGTCCAATAAAGACAGCGAACTACGAGCAGTACTTC. Its translation is CASSPIKTANYEQYF.

In this sample, this clonotype turned up a few times. V gene TRBV14 combines with J gene TRBJ2-6; D not certain. The CDR3 extends over 18 amino acids. Per the germline V gene, CDR1 is SGHDN and CDR2 is FVKESK. Trimming pared 0 bases from V and 1 base from J, leaving 13 bases between. The CDR3 protein is CASSQDIAGRSGANVLTF. The CDR3 DNA reads TGTGCCAGCAGCCAAGATATTGCAGGAAGATCTGGGGCCAACGTCCTGACTTTC.

This clonotype has a handful of counts. The V call is TRBV7-2, the J call TRBJ2-3, with TRBD2 matching 9 bases. From germline, CDR1 is SGHTA and CDR2 FQGNSA. The CDR3 sequence is 16 residues long. V shed 5 bases and J 3 bases; nucleotides not matched to a gene: 9. CDR3 sequence (DNA): TGTGCCAGCAGCCCACGACTAGCGGACCTTACAGATACGCAGTATTTT. Residues: CASSPRLADLTDTQYF.

The V gene is TRBV11-2, the J gene TRBJ1-5; TRBD1 matches 9 bases. The CDR3 totals 18 residues. Looked up from germline, CDR1 is SGHAT and CDR2 is FQNNGV. V was clipped by 1 base and J by 11 bases; unmatched bases: 18. CDR3 bases: TGTGCCAGCAGCTTAGGAAACAGGGGGCGCATCCGGACCCATGCCCAGCATTTT. Amino acid sequence: CASSLGNRGRIRTHAQHF.

This rearrangement joins TRBV11-3 to TRBJ1-2; D uncertain. The CDR3 loop spans 13 amino acids. Germline V gives CDR1 SGHNT, CDR2 YENEEA. V lost 3 bases to trimming and J lost 8 bases, with 13 bases between them. The CDR3 sequence is CASSLPSVGGYTF. The CDR3 nucleotides are TGTGCCAGCAGCTTGCCGTCGGTTGGGGGCTACACCTTC.

The chain recombines TRBV29-1 with TRBJ1-3; D may be TRBD1 (6 bases). Germline assignment: CDR1 SQVTM and CDR2 ANQGSEA. Trimming shortened V by 3 bases and J by 8 bases, and 14 bases separated the two germline ends. This CDR3 region has 13 residues. The DNA for the CDR3 is TGCAGCGTTGAGGGGGGCGCGGTGGACACCATATATTTT. Translation: CSVEGGAVDTIYF.

This clonotype was found many times. The chain joins TRBV28 to TRBJ2-5; tentative D call: TRBD2 (6 bases). Germline V gene lookup returns CDR1 MDHEN and CDR2 SYDVKM. V lost 7 bases, J lost 1 base, and 16 bases lay in between. This CDR3 contains 15 residues. The CDR3 sequence: CASTLGGNIQETQYF. Here the CDR3 DNA reads TGTGCCAGCACCCTTGGCGGGAACATCCAAGAGACCCAGTACTTC.

This chain uses TRBV11-2 with TRBJ2-1, with 9 bases lining up with TRBD2. Germline trimming cut 4 bases from V and 2 bases from J; bases unmatched to any gene: 12. The CDR3 covers 18 residues. CDR1 and CDR2 (germline): SGHAT, FQNNGV. The CDR3 region is CASSSISVAGAAYNEQFF. CDR3 DNA sequence: TGTGCCAGCAGCTCAATTTCAGTAGCGGGAGCAGCCTACAATGAGCAGTTCTTC.

This clonotype showed up just a few times. The rearrangement links TRBV30 to TRBJ2-3, with unresolved D. This CDR3 has 13 amino acids. The germline V and J ends were trimmed by 3 bases and 1 base, with 8 bases remaining between them. The V gene's germline CDR1 is GTSNPN and CDR2 SVGIG (reference sequence). The CDR3 bases are TGTGCCTGGAGCCCCCTCGGCACAGATACGCAGTATTTT. Translating it yields CAWSPLGTDTQYF. Looking up the rest from reference TRBV30 and TRBJ2-3 gives the full variable domain: SQTIHQWPATLVQPVGSPLSLECTVEGTSNPNLYWYRQAAGRGLQLLFYSVGIGQISSEVPQNLSASRPQDRQFILSSKKLLLSDSGFYLCAWSPLGTDTQYFGPGTRLTVL.

This chain joins TRBV27 and TRBJ2-7, with D perhaps given as TRBD1 or TRBD2 (5 bases each). CDR3 length: 16 amino acids. V dropped 6 bases and J dropped 3 bases, with 21 bases sitting between them. In germline, CDR1 is MNHEY, CDR2 SMNVEV (reference sequence). The CDR3 spells CASRGEMRGLDYEQYF. DNA of the CDR3: TGTGCCAGCAGAGGGGAGATGAGAGGGCTTGACTACGAGCAGTACTTC.

This chain connects TRBV2 to TRBJ2-6; 7 nucleotides agree with TRBD1. The CDR3 consists of 15 residues. Germline V lookup: CDR1 SNHLY, CDR2 FYNNEI. Trimming removed 7 bases from V and 0 bases from J; junction bases left unmatched: 3. The CDR3 nucleotides read TGTGCCAGCACGGACAGGAGCTCTGGGGCCAACGTCCTGACTTTC. Translated, it gives CASTDRSSGANVLTF.